The 5 T cell receptor beta chains in this list originate from one sample, sequenced in a study of blood T cell repertoires in COVID-19. Generated by immunoSEQ multiplex PCR, the TCRdb table keeps only in-frame clones and is missing some. The sample has some 110,000 clones; about nine tenths are singletons. The source material was peripheral blood. The receptors here all came from a man between 65 and 80 years old who had recovered from COVID-19.

As concerns this clone: Within the sample, other DNA sequences also encode this same CDR3. The gene calls are TRBV28 and TRBJ1-4; D is unresolved. Trimming took 8 bases from V and 7 from J, leaving 11 bases between them. Germline CDR1 reads MDHEN; CDR2 reads SYDVKM. This CDR3 has 12 residues. CDR3 bases: TGTGCCAGCCGCCAAGTCGGTGAAAAACTGTTTTTT. Translated, it gives CASRQVGEKLFF.

The chain combines TRBV2 with TRBJ1-2; no clear D gene. The CDR3 is made up of 12 amino acids. Germline lookup yields CDR1 SNHLY and CDR2 FYNNEI. V lost 4 bases and J 6 bases, leaving 9 bases between the germline ends. Here the CDR3 reads CASSVDGDGYTF. CDR3 DNA: TGTGCCAGCAGTGTGGACGGGGATGGCTACACCTTC. The variable domain in full, with the rest retrieved from reference TRBV2 and TRBJ1-2, is EPEVTQTPSHQVTQMGQEVILRCVPISNHLYFYWYRQILGQKVEFLVSFYNNEISEKSEIFDDQFSVERPDGSNFTLKIRSTKLEDSAMYFCASSVDGDGYTFGSGTRLTVV.

The V and J genes are TRBV9 and TRBJ2-1, with D tentatively TRBD1 (6 bases). This CDR3 is built from 16 residues. The germline V gene encodes CDR1 SGDLS and CDR2 YYNGEE. Trimming left V 0 bases short and J 6 bases short, with 16 bases between. CDR3 DNA: TGTGCCAGCAGCGTAGGGGGGCCGGGTTTAGGCAATGAGCAGTTCTTC. The encoded protein is CASSVGGPGLGNEQFF.

This clone was seen a few times. V and J are TRBV18 and TRBJ1-1; 9 positions agree with TRBD1. The germline gives CDR1 KGHSH, CDR2 LQKENI. V gave up 4 bases and J gave up 0 bases; unmatched junction bases: 3. CDR3 length: 15 amino acids. The CDR3 region is CASSRGQGLNTEAFF. CDR3 coding DNA: TGTGCCAGCTCACGCGGACAGGGGCTGAACACTGAAGCTTTCTTT.

Only a few counts were recorded for this clone. V usage is TRBV27 and J usage is TRBJ2-7; 11 bases match TRBD1. The CDR3 is 16 amino acids. The germline V gene encodes CDR1 MNHEY and CDR2 SMNVEV (reference sequence). The V gene end was trimmed by 0 bases and the J gene end by 9 bases; junction bases not matched to a gene: 10. The CDR3 nucleotides are TGTGCCAGCAGTTTATCGGAGGACAGGGGGCAGGGGACGCAGTACTTC. It translates to CASSLSEDRGQGTQYF.